This TCR beta chain was recorded in a study of T cell clonotyping in hematopoietic cell transplantation. Assay: immunoSEQ multiplex PCR; the TCRdb copy retains only in-frame clones and omits some. The sample carries over 9,500 clones, approximately 70% recorded once. Losses at the gene ends were 7 bases for V and 5 bases for J; bases not matched to a gene: 3. Germline V gene sequence: CDR1 LNHDA, CDR2 SQIVND (reference sequence). The CDR3 extends over 12 amino acids. The clonotype comes from a male patient between 60 and 69 years old who had an allogeneic stem cell transplant from an unrelated donor, so the T cells may come from the graft donor. Some clones in this sample may be carry-over from other donors' samples. This chain links TRBV19 with TRBJ1-1; 8 bases line up with TRBD1. The sample here was peripheral blood mononuclear cells, taken 180 days after allogeneic stem cell transplant. The CDR3 bases are TGTGCCAGTACGGACAGGGATACTGAAGCTTTCTTT. Translating it yields CASTDRDTEAFF.